The 21 T cell receptor beta chains in this list originate from one sample, sequenced in a study of human T cells and chemical hapten exposure (dated by TCRdb to about 2021). What the time point label conveys for this sample: patch test 1, 2 weeks after DPC sensitization. In the paper's terms, the treatment or condition label means: therapeutic diphenylcyclopropenone sensitization with weekly scalp DPC. Library creation used RACE. For sequencing, a NextSeq 500 was employed. In-frame beta chains were kept once TCRdb had trimmed the public reads at Q25 with fastp and called clones with MiXCR. Rows are combined by CDR3 protein, so each entry shows the most common genes and DNA. The sample table shows some 77,000 distinct CDR3 sequences, and 10% are seen once. Roughly 1.5% of the sample is taken by the ten largest. This material consisted of whole blood, taken in connection with sensitization to the hapten diphenylcyclopropenone (DPC). These receptors were taken from a woman aged 45-65 years with alopecia areata. Some clones in this sample may be carry-over from other donors' samples.

This clonotype has only a few counts. This chain uses TRBV5-1 with TRBJ1-1; the match to TRBD1 covers 10 bases. The CDR3 contains 15 residues. Germline CDR1 is SGHRS and CDR2 is YFSETQ. V lost 2 bases to trimming and J lost 4 bases; unmatched junction nucleotides: 5. The CDR3 bases are TGCGCCAGCAGCTTTGGACAGGGGGAGACCACTGAAGCTTTCTTT. It is translated as CASSFGQGETTEAFF.

The V and J genes are TRBV9 and TRBJ2-1, with 7 bases matching TRBD2. This CDR3 has 16 residues. CDR1 is SGDLS, CDR2 YYNGEE, per germline. The J segment lost 5 bases and the V segment lost 7 bases, leaving 15 bases of the junction unmatched. The CDR3 DNA sequence: TGTGCCAGCCCGATCCTTCTCGCGGGAGTTGACAATGAGCAGTTCTTC. Its protein is CASPILLAGVDNEQFF.

This clonotype was seen repeatedly, ten times or more. The CDR3 sequence: CSVEVQRVGGYTF. DNA for the CDR3: TGCAGCGTTGAGGTACAGAGGGTAGGAGGCTACACCTTC. V and J are TRBV29-1 and TRBJ1-2, with D hard to call. There are 13 residues in the CDR3. Trimming pared 3 bases from V and 8 bases from J, leaving 16 bases between. Germline V gene lookup returns CDR1 SQVTM and CDR2 ANQGSEA. Looking up the rest from reference TRBV29-1 and TRBJ1-2 gives the full variable domain: SAVISQKPSRDICQRGTSLTIQCQVDSQVTMMFWYRQQPGQSLTLIATANQGSEATYESGFVIDKFPISRPNLTFSTLTVSNMSPEDSSIYLCSVEVQRVGGYTFGSGTRLTVV.

The chain couples TRBV4-1 to TRBJ1-1; no definite D call. Trimming pared 3 bases from V and 1 base from J, leaving 9 bases between. This CDR3 region has 14 residues. Germline lookup yields CDR1 MGHRA and CDR2 YSYEKL. The DNA for the CDR3 is TGCGCCAGCAGCCAGGGTCTGGAGAACACTGAAGCTTTCTTT. It specifies CASSQGLENTEAFF.

This clonotype was picked up many times. This sequence joins TRBV12-5 and TRBJ2-1; tentative D call: TRBD2 (6 bases). Germline V gene data show CDR1 as LGHNT and CDR2 as FRNRAP. Trimming stripped 2 bases from V and 10 bases from J, with 12 bases between. The length of the CDR3 is 13 residues. The CDR3, as DNA: TGTGCTAGTGGTTTGCCGGGGGTCGGGGAGCAGTTCTTC. Its protein product is CASGLPGVGEQFF.

V usage is TRBV7-9 and J usage is TRBJ1-1, with D perhaps TRBD1 (6 bases). V shed 5 bases and J shed 6 bases, with 10 bases lying between them. The V gene's germline CDR1 is SEHNR and CDR2 FQNEAQ (reference sequence). This CDR3 has 12 amino acids. This CDR3 is CASSPGGSEAFF. For the CDR3, the DNA is TGTGCCAGCAGCCCCGGGGGCTCTGAAGCTTTCTTT.

This chain links TRBV3-1 with TRBJ1-5, with D possibly being TRBD1 (5 bases). The CDR3 covers 15 residues. Trimming removed 1 base at V and 6 bases at J, with 13 bases between. Per the germline V gene, CDR1 is LGHDT and CDR2 is YNNKEL (reference sequence). In nucleotides, the CDR3 is TGTGCCAGCAGCCAAGTCCAGGGCCCGGGTCAGCCCCAGCATTTT. Protein: CASSQVQGPGQPQHF.

This clonotype was observed at least ten times. V gene TRBV20-1 combines with J gene TRBJ2-5; 9 positions agree with TRBD2. Germline V CDR1 and CDR2: DFQATT, SNEGSKA (reference sequence). V dropped 0 bases and J dropped 6; count of bases not matched to a gene: 8. The CDR3 spans 15 residues. The CDR3 spells CSARDSGSLGKTQYF. CDR3 sequence (DNA): TGCAGTGCTAGAGATAGCGGGAGTCTAGGAAAGACCCAGTACTTC.

A few counts support this clonotype. The V and J genes are TRBV7-2 and TRBJ1-4, with 8 bases identical to TRBD1. Germline V CDR1 and CDR2: SGHTA, FQGNSA. The CDR3 runs 18 residues. V was clipped by 1 base and J by 8 bases; unmatched bases: 15. CDR3 sequence: CASSLGPGRGLFFEKLFF. Here the CDR3 DNA reads TGTGCCAGCAGCTTAGGCCCGGGCAGGGGGCTTTTTTTCGAAAAACTGTTTTTT.

This clonotype appeared once. This chain joins TRBV14 and TRBJ2-2; no clear D. Trimming removed 4 bases from V and 9 bases from J, with 21 bases in between. Germline CDR1 and CDR2: SGHDN and FVKESK. The length of the CDR3 is 16 residues. CDR3 protein: CASSPEYDALGRELFF. Written as DNA, the CDR3 is TGTGCCAGCAGCCCGGAATACGACGCCCTTGGAAGGGAGCTGTTTTTT.

This clonotype appeared a few times. The chain couples TRBV11-3 to TRBJ2-5; 8 nucleotides line up with TRBD1. The J segment lost 4 bases and the V segment lost 3 bases, leaving 4 bases of the junction unmatched. CDR3 length equals 14 residues. Germline V gene data show CDR1 as SGHNT and CDR2 as YENEEA. DNA for the CDR3: TGTGCCAGCAGCTTGGGACAGGAAGGAGAGACCCAGTACTTC. This encodes CASSLGQEGETQYF.

This clonotype was counted only a few times. The CDR3 is CASSLGTGILKTQYF. The CDR3 DNA reads TGTGCCAGCAGTCTAGGGACAGGGATTTTGAAGACCCAGTACTTC. The chain recombines TRBV6-2 or TRBV6-3 with TRBJ2-5; 9 nucleotides match TRBD1. CDR1 MNHEY and CDR2 SVGEGT come from the germline V gene. V shed 5 bases, J shed 6 bases, and the junction held 10 bases outside the gene matches. The CDR3 sequence is 15 residues long.

In this sample, this clonotype turned up many times. This chain uses TRBV12-3 or TRBV12-4 with TRBJ1-3; TRBD1 is a possible D gene (5 bases). The V end was cut by 1 base, the J end by 0 bases, with 7 bases between. This CDR3 contains 15 residues. CDR3 DNA sequence: TGTGCCAGCAGTTTAGGACAGATCTCTGGAAACACCATATATTTT. Amino acids: CASSLGQISGNTIYF.

The DNA for the CDR3 is TGCAGCGTCCGGTGGACAGGCTCCTACAATGAGCAGTTCTTC. Encoded protein: CSVRWTGSYNEQFF. The rearrangement joins TRBV29-1 to TRBJ2-1; TRBD1 matches 7 bases. Germline values: CDR1 SQVTM, CDR2 ANQGSEA. This CDR3 contains 14 residues. J gave up 0 bases and V 6 bases, and 5 bases lay outside the gene matches.

This clonotype was seen many times. The rearrangement uses TRBV12-3 or TRBV12-4 and TRBJ1-1; D remains unclear. The CDR3 extends over 12 amino acids. Trimming removed 3 bases from V and 5 bases from J, with 7 bases in between. This CDR3 reads CASSFQGTEAFF. For the CDR3, the DNA is TGTGCCAGCAGTTTTCAAGGGACTGAAGCTTTCTTT.

In this sample, this clonotype turned up many times. The gene calls are TRBV28 and TRBJ2-7; 8 positions agree with TRBD2. This CDR3 region has 15 residues. V was pared by 6 bases and J by 0 bases, with 7 bases of the junction left unmatched. The germline CDR1 and CDR2 sequences are MDHEN and SYDVKM. The CDR3: CASRILAGSSYEQYF. Written as DNA, the CDR3 is TGTGCCAGCAGGATTCTAGCGGGTAGCTCCTACGAGCAGTACTTC.

This clonotype was observed a handful of times. The chain carries TRBV7-2 and TRBJ1-5; D possibly corresponds to TRBD1 (6 bases). With 5 bases removed from V and 4 bases from J, the gap between germline ends came to 15 bases. The CDR3 runs 15 residues. The germline CDR1 and CDR2 sequences are SGHTA and FQGNSA. CDR3 sequence (DNA): TGTGCCAGCAGCAGACAACAGGGAATTAATCAGCCCCAGCATTTT. It specifies CASSRQQGINQPQHF.

In its sample, this clonotype was seen a few times. The chain has TRBV3-1 and TRBJ1-6; possibly TRBD1 for D (5 bases). V was pared by 4 bases and J by 13 bases, with 11 bases between. Germline V gene data show CDR1 as LGHDT and CDR2 as YNNKEL (reference sequence). This CDR3 is built from 12 residues. CDR3: CASSPLQGPLHF. Written as DNA, the CDR3 is TGTGCCAGCAGCCCACTCCAGGGTCCCCTCCACTTT.

This clonotype was counted a few times. The V gene is TRBV20-1, the J gene TRBJ2-5; D remains ambiguous. Germline V lookup: CDR1 DFQATT, CDR2 SNEGSKA (reference sequence). Trimming took off 4 bases at V and 2 bases at J, with 14 bases between the two ends. The CDR3 extends over 14 amino acids. The chain's CDR3 is CSATPRGRQETQYF. The CDR3 DNA reads TGCAGTGCTACCCCCCGCGGTCGACAAGAGACCCAGTACTTC.

This clonotype was detected only a few times. The chain joins TRBV6-1 to TRBJ2-2; 9 bases are a match to TRBD1. The germline CDR1 and CDR2 sequences are MNHNS and SASEGT. V lost 5 bases to trimming and J lost 0 bases; unmatched junction nucleotides: 4. CDR3 size: 16 residues. CDR3 amino acids: CASSFDRGSNTGELFF. The CDR3 DNA is TGTGCCAGCAGTTTCGACAGGGGGTCGAACACCGGGGAGCTGTTTTTT.

This clonotype was picked up a small number of times. This rearrangement joins TRBV6-2 or TRBV6-3 to TRBJ1-5, with D perhaps TRBD1 (6 bases). The CDR3 runs to 18 residues. V was pared by 6 bases and J by 3 bases, with 24 bases between. Germline loops: CDR1 MNHEY, CDR2 SVGEGT. This CDR3 is CASSPRRSQGAPNQPQHF. The CDR3 nucleotides read TGTGCCAGCAGCCCCCGGCGGTCACAGGGCGCTCCCAATCAGCCCCAGCATTTT.